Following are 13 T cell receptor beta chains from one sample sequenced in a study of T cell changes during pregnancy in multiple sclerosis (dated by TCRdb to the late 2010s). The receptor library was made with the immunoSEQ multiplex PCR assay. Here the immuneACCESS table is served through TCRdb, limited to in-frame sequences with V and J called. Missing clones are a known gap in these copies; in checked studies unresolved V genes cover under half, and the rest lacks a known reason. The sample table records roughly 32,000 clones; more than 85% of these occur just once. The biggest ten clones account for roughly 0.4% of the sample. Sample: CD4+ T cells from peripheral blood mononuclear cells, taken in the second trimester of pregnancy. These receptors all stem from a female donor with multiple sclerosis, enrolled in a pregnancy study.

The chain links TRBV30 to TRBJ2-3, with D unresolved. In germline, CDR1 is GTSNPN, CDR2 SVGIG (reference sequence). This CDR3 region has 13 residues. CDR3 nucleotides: TGTGCTTTTTCACAGCCGAACACAGATACGCAGTATTTT. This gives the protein CAFSQPNTDTQYF.

CDR3 DNA: TGTGCCAGCAGTCCGACAGGGAGGAACACTGAAGCTTTCTTT. This translates into CASSPTGRNTEAFF. The J gene is TRBJ1-1, the V gene TRBV6-5, with TRBD1 matching 7 bases. J gave up 1 base and V 5 bases, and 4 bases lay outside the gene matches. The CDR3 consists of 14 residues. Germline CDR1 MNHEY, CDR2 SVGAGI.

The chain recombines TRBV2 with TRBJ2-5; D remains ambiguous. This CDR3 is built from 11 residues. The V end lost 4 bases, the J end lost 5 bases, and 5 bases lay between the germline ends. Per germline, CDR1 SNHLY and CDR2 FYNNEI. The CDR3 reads CASSVGETQYF. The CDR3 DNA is TGTGCCAGCAGTGTCGGGGAGACCCAGTACTTC.

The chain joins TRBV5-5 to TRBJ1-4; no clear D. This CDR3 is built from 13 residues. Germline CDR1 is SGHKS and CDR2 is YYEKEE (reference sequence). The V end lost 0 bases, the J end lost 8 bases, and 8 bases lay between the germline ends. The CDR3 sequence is CASSLEAGEKLFF. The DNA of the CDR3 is TGTGCCAGCAGCTTGGAAGCGGGAGAAAAACTGTTTTTT.

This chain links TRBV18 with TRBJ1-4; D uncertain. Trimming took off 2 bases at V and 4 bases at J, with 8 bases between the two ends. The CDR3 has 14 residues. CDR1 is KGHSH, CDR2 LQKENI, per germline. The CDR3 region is CASSPGGGNEKLFF. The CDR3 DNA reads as TGTGCCAGCTCACCAGGAGGCGGTAATGAAAAACTGTTTTTT. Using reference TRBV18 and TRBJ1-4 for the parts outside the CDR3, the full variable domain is NAGVMQNPRHLVRRRGQEARLRCSPMKGHSHVYWYRQLPEEGLKFMVYLQKENIIDESGMPKERFSAEFPKEGPSILRIQQVVRGDSAAYFCASSPGGGNEKLFFGSGTQLSVL.

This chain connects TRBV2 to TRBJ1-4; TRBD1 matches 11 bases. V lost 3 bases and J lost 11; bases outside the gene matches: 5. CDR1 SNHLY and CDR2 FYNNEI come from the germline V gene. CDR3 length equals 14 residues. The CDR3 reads CASSDGQGAWKLFF. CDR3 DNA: TGTGCCAGCAGTGACGGACAGGGGGCATGGAAACTGTTTTTT.

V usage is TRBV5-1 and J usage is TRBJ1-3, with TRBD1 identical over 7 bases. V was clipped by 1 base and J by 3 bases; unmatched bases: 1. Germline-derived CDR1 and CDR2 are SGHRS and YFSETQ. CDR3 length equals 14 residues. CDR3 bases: TGCGCCAGCAGCTTGCGGACAGGTGGAAACACCATATATTTT. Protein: CASSLRTGGNTIYF.

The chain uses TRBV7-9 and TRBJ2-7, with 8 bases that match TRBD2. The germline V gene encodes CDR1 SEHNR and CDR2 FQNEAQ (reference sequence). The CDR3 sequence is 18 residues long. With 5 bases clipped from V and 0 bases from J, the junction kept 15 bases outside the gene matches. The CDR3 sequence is CASSGPNGGGHSSYEQYF. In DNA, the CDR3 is TGTGCCAGCAGCGGACCAAACGGGGGGGGCCACAGCTCCTACGAGCAGTACTTC.

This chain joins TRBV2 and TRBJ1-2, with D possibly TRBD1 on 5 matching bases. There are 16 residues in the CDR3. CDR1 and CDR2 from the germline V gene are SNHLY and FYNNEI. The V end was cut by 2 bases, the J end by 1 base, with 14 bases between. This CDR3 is CASSEQGPPLNYGYTF. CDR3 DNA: TGTGCCAGCAGTGAACAGGGCCCTCCACTTAACTATGGCTACACCTTC.

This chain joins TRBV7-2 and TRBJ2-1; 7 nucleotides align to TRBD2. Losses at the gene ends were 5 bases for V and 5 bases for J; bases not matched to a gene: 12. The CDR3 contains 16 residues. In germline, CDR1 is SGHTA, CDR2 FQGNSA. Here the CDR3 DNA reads TGTGCCAGCAGCCCCGGGGCGGGAGCTCAGGACAATGAGCAGTTCTTC. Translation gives CASSPGAGAQDNEQFF. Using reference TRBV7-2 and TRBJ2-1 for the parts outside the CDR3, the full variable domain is GAGVSQSPSNKVTEKGKDVELRCDPISGHTALYWYRQSLGQGLEFLIYFQGNSAPDKSGLPSDRFSAERTGGSVSTLTIQRTQQEDSAVYLCASSPGAGAQDNEQFFGPGTRLTVL.

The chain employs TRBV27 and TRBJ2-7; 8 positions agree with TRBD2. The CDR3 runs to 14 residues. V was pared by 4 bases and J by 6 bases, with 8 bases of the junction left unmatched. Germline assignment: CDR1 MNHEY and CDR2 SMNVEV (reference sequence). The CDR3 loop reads CASSYRTGGTEQYF. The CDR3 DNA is TGTGCCAGCAGTTATCGGACGGGGGGGACCGAGCAGTACTTC.

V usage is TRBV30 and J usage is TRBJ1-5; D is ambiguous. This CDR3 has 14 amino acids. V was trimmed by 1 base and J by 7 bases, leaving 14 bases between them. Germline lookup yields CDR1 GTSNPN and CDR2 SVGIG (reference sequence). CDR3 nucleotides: TGTGCCTGGAGTGAACTGTCGGGTGGACAGCCCCAGCATTTT. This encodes CAWSELSGGQPQHF.

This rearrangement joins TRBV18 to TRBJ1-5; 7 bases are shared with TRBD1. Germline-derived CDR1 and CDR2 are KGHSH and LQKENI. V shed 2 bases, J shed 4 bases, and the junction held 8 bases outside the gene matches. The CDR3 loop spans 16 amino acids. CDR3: CASSPRGQVGNQPQHF. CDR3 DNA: TGTGCCAGCTCACCAAGAGGACAGGTGGGGAATCAGCCCCAGCATTTT.